Listed here are 27 T cell receptor beta chains from one sample, sequenced in a study of patients and donors after allogeneic stem cell transplantation (dated by TCRdb to 2020 to 2021). Preparation of the library involved RT-PCR. The sequencer listed for this sample is NextSeq 550. TCRdb reprocessing: public reads trimmed at Q25 with fastp, clones called with MiXCR, in-frame beta chains kept. Duplicate CDR3 protein sequences are folded into a single record with the most common DNA and genes. This sample is represented by tens of thousands of distinct CDR3 sequences; 30% to 40% of them were singletons. The ten largest make up approximately 79% of the sample. What was sequenced was blood, either unsorted or a sorted T cell fraction (not recorded which). These receptors all stem from a human donor who was either an allogeneic HSCT recipient or a stem cell or donor lymphocyte infusion donor (not recorded which). It is not recorded whose cells these are; they may come from a transplant donor.

This clonotype has a count of ten or more. The J gene is TRBJ1-3, the V gene TRBV9; D is unclear. The V end was cut by 0 bases, the J end by 0 bases, with 4 bases between. Per germline, CDR1 SGDLS and CDR2 YYNGEE. The CDR3 is 14 amino acids. Here the CDR3 DNA reads TGTGCCAGCAGCGTAGAGAGCTCTGGAAACACCATATATTTT. This sequence encodes CASSVESSGNTIYF.

This chain links TRBV28 with TRBJ1-1; perhaps TRBD1 as D (5 bases). The V end was cut by 3 bases, the J end by 0 bases, with 17 bases between. The CDR3 length is 17 residues. Germline CDR1 and CDR2: MDHEN and SYDVKM. The CDR3 region has the DNA TGTGCCAGCAGTTTTCTTATTTTACGGGGCATGAACACTGAAGCTTTCTTT. Translation: CASSFLILRGMNTEAFF.

The chain carries TRBV15 and TRBJ1-6, with a tentative D call TRBD1 (5 bases). The germline gives CDR1 LNHNV, CDR2 YYDKDF (reference sequence). V lost 9 bases and J 8 bases, leaving 17 bases between the germline ends. The CDR3 runs 14 residues. This chain's CDR3 is CATSRMQGYSPLHF. Here the CDR3 DNA reads TGTGCCACTTCACGGATGCAGGGATATTCACCCCTCCACTTT.

In its sample, this clonotype was seen a few times. The rearrangement links TRBV27 to TRBJ1-1; TRBD1 agrees at 7 bases. Germline V gene lookup returns CDR1 MNHEY and CDR2 SMNVEV (reference sequence). Losses at the gene ends were 6 bases for V and 1 base for J; bases not matched to a gene: 8. CDR3 length equals 15 residues. In DNA form, the CDR3 reads TGTGCCAGCAGCTTCCGAGACAGGGCGAACACTGAAGCTTTCTTT. This encodes CASSFRDRANTEAFF.

A few counts support this clonotype. CDR3 bases: TGTGCCAGCAGTTTGGACAGGGAGGGGTATAGCAATCAGCCCCAGCATTTT. Translated: CASSLDREGYSNQPQHF. The gene calls are TRBV12-3 or TRBV12-4 and TRBJ1-5; 8 nucleotides agree with TRBD1. The CDR3 has 17 residues. Trimming at V came to 3 bases and at J to 0 bases, leaving 7 bases not matched to a gene.

The chain recombines TRBV4-1 with TRBJ2-2, with a weak D call TRBD1 (5 bases). CDR1 MGHRA and CDR2 YSYEKL come from the germline V gene. The CDR3 contains 18 residues. V shed 1 base and J shed 5 bases, with 20 bases lying between them. CDR3 nucleotide sequence: TGCGCCAGCAGCCAAGGCCCCCAGGGTTCGGTCCAGACCGGGGAGCTGTTTTTT. Encoded protein: CASSQGPQGSVQTGELFF.

This clonotype has more than one count but fewer than ten. The J gene is TRBJ1-5, the V gene TRBV2; no reliable D call. CDR1 SNHLY and CDR2 FYNNEI come from the germline V gene. This CDR3 region has 14 residues. V shed 0 bases and J shed 6 bases, with 9 bases lying between them. For the CDR3, the DNA is TGTGCCAGCAGTGAAGCGCTTCTGAGTCAGCCCCAGCATTTT. Translating gives CASSEALLSQPQHF. Looking up the rest from reference TRBV2 and TRBJ1-5 gives the full variable domain: EPEVTQTPSHQVTQMGQEVILRCVPISNHLYFYWYRQILGQKVEFLVSFYNNEISEKSEIFDDQFSVERPDGSNFTLKIRSTKLEDSAMYFCASSEALLSQPQHFGDGTRLSIL.

The chain combines TRBV7-3 with TRBJ2-2; unclear D gene. The CDR3 runs 13 residues. Germline V gives CDR1 SGHTA, CDR2 FQGTGA. With 5 bases removed from V and 3 bases from J, the gap between germline ends came to 7 bases. Here the CDR3 DNA reads TGTGCCAGCAGCAAGACGGACACCGGGGAGCTGTTTTTT. Translating gives CASSKTDTGELFF.

This clonotype was seen a handful of times. The chain has TRBV5-6 and TRBJ1-2; 7 bases match TRBD1. This CDR3 region has 15 residues. V trimming: 4 bases; J trimming: 5 bases; junction bases outside the gene matches: 11. The germline V gene has CDR1 SGHDT and CDR2 YYEEEE. CDR3 bases: TGTGCCAGCAGCAGATACGGACAGGTTACGTATGGCTACACCTTC. It translates to CASSRYGQVTYGYTF.

This rearrangement joins TRBV5-4 to TRBJ2-3, with D perhaps matching TRBD1 or TRBD2 (5 bases each). The CDR3 spans 15 residues. V shed 5 bases and J shed 2 bases, with 15 bases lying between them. Germline V gene sequence: CDR1 SGHNT, CDR2 YYREEE (reference sequence). The CDR3 reads CASRPPGQHTDTQYF. CDR3 nucleotides: TGTGCCAGCAGACCTCCGGGGCAGCACACAGATACGCAGTATTTT.

There are a few counts of this clonotype. The chain links TRBV29-1 to TRBJ2-3; D unclear. Germline-derived CDR1 and CDR2 are SQVTM and ANQGSEA. V lost 6 bases and J lost 2, with 18 bases in between. The CDR3 runs to 15 residues. The CDR3 reads CSVPRERSHTDTQYF. The CDR3 DNA is TGCAGCGTCCCTCGAGAGCGTTCCCACACAGATACGCAGTATTTT.

This clonotype was detected only a few times. The V call is TRBV27, the J call TRBJ2-2; 8 positions match TRBD2. Germline CDR1 is MNHEY and CDR2 is SMNVEV (reference sequence). The CDR3 contains 18 residues. J lost 1 base, V lost 3 bases, and 10 bases had no gene match. CDR3 sequence reads: CASSFSGSSGLNTGELFF. The CDR3 coding sequence is TGTGCCAGCAGTTTCTCGGGTTCTAGCGGGCTGAACACCGGGGAGCTGTTTTTT.

This clonotype has ten or more counts. The chain couples TRBV20-1 to TRBJ2-7; a weak D match, TRBD1 (6 bases). Trimming pared 6 bases from V and 6 bases from J, leaving 9 bases between. CDR1 and CDR2 (germline): DFQATT, SNEGSKA (reference sequence). This CDR3 has 10 residues. CDR3 region: CSAQGSEQYF. The CDR3 DNA reads as TGCAGTGCCCAGGGGTCCGAGCAGTACTTC.

A single count supports this clonotype. The V gene is TRBV5-1, the J gene TRBJ2-3, with D possibly being TRBD2 (5 bases). The V and J ends lost 4 bases and 5 bases respectively, with 17 bases between them. Germline V gene data show CDR1 as SGHRS and CDR2 as YFSETQ. The CDR3 has 15 amino acids. In DNA form, the CDR3 reads TGCGCCAGCAGCCCCGGGCCCGGGAAGGGAGATACGCAGTATTTT. This encodes CASSPGPGKGDTQYF.

J is TRBJ1-1 and V is TRBV5-1; D perhaps matches TRBD1 (5 bases). The germline V and J ends were trimmed by 7 bases and 4 bases, with 20 bases remaining between them. This CDR3 comprises 15 residues. Germline assignment: CDR1 SGHRS and CDR2 YFSETQ. Here the CDR3 reads CASFWLAGRGTEAFF. DNA of the CDR3: TGCGCCAGCTTCTGGCTAGCGGGGCGCGGCACTGAAGCTTTCTTT. The full variable domain, completed using reference TRBV5-1 and TRBJ1-1, is KAGVTQTPRYLIKTRGQQVTLSCSPISGHRSVSWYQQTPGQGLQFLFEYFSETQRNKGNFPGRFSGRQFSNSRSEMNVSTLELGDSALYLCASFWLAGRGTEAFFGQGTRLTVV.

This clonotype was counted many times. This chain links TRBV18 with TRBJ1-1; D is perhaps TRBD1 (6 bases). The V end lost 3 bases, the J end lost 6 bases, and 14 bases lay between the germline ends. The germline gives CDR1 KGHSH, CDR2 LQKENI. There are 14 residues in the CDR3. The CDR3, as DNA: TGTGCCAGCTCACCGCGACAGGCCCTCCCTGAAGCTTTCTTT. Amino acids: CASSPRQALPEAFF.

V gene TRBV7-2 combines with J gene TRBJ2-1, with 12 bases lining up with TRBD2. V was clipped by 8 bases and J by 9 bases; unmatched bases: 17. Germline V lookup: CDR1 SGHTA, CDR2 FQGNSA. The CDR3 spans 17 residues. The CDR3, as DNA: TGTGCCAGCTGTTGGGTCACGGCTAGCGGGAGGGCCAGTGAGCAGTTCTTC. Amino acids: CASCWVTASGRASEQFF.

The chain uses TRBV7-2 and TRBJ1-2, with a weak D call TRBD1 (5 bases). Per germline, CDR1 SGHTA and CDR2 FQGNSA. V was shortened by 2 bases and J by 3 bases, with 10 bases between the two germline ends. The CDR3 loop spans 14 amino acids. The CDR3 DNA reads as TGTGCCAGCAGCTTAACCAGGGTCGACTATGGCTACACCTTC. Protein product: CASSLTRVDYGYTF.

This clonotype was seen a few times. The chain is built from TRBV4-3 and TRBJ1-1; D is unclear. This CDR3 spans 16 amino acids. Between the trimmed V and J ends, which lost 0 bases and 3 bases, there was a span of 14 bases. CDR1 LGHNA and CDR2 YSLEER come from the germline V gene. The CDR3: CASSQDLLMGHTEAFF. CDR3 sequence (DNA): TGCGCCAGCAGCCAAGATTTATTAATGGGTCACACTGAAGCTTTCTTT.

The J gene is TRBJ1-2, the V gene TRBV28, with D maybe TRBD1 (6 bases). With 8 bases removed from V and 6 bases from J, the gap between germline ends came to 13 bases. Germline V gives CDR1 MDHEN, CDR2 SYDVKM. The CDR3 spans 12 residues. CDR3 sequence reads: CASVTGWNGYTF. The CDR3 nucleotides are TGTGCCAGCGTAACAGGGTGGAATGGCTACACCTTC.

The V call is TRBV11-1, the J call TRBJ2-1; D remains ambiguous. Germline V CDR1 and CDR2: SGHAT, FQDESV (reference sequence). The CDR3 sequence is 13 residues long. The germline V and J ends were trimmed by 4 bases and 6 bases, with 10 bases remaining between them. CDR3 protein: CASSSPQSNEQFF. CDR3 DNA sequence: TGTGCCAGCAGCTCCCCCCAAAGCAATGAGCAGTTCTTC.

The CDR3 region has the DNA TGTGCCAGCCCCGGAGTCTACGAGCAGTACTTC. Translation: CASPGVYEQYF. V usage is TRBV2 and J usage is TRBJ2-7; D is uncertain. This CDR3 is built from 11 residues. Between the trimmed V and J ends, which lost 8 bases and 3 bases, there was a span of 8 bases. Germline CDR1 reads SNHLY; CDR2 reads FYNNEI.

The sample holds a few counts of this clonotype. The chain recombines TRBV12-3 or TRBV12-4 with TRBJ2-5; the D is unclear. V dropped 5 bases and J dropped 1 base, with 5 bases sitting between them. There are 12 residues in the CDR3. The CDR3 reads CASSTSQETQYF. CDR3 coding DNA: TGTGCCAGCAGTACTTCCCAAGAGACCCAGTACTTC.

This clonotype was counted between two and nine times. The rearrangement joins TRBV20-1 to TRBJ1-2; the match to TRBD1 covers 7 bases. Germline V gives CDR1 DFQATT, CDR2 SNEGSKA (reference sequence). The CDR3 runs 16 residues. The trim removed 3 bases at V and 0 bases at J, leaving 10 bases unmatched. The chain's CDR3 is CSASKTGRPANYGYTF. DNA for the CDR3: TGCAGTGCTAGTAAGACAGGGAGACCGGCTAACTATGGCTACACCTTC.

This clonotype appeared a single time. This chain connects TRBV20-1 to TRBJ2-1; D is unclear. The V gene's germline CDR1 is DFQATT and CDR2 SNEGSKA (reference sequence). The CDR3 totals 11 residues. Trimming removed 2 bases from V and 9 bases from J, with 8 bases in between. The DNA for the CDR3 is TGCAGTGCTAGAAGGGCTGGTGAGCAGTTCTTC. Translation gives CSARRAGEQFF.

The CDR3 bases are TGCAGTGCTTGGGGCACCTATGGCTACACCTTC. Its protein product is CSAWGTYGYTF. V usage is TRBV20-1 and J usage is TRBJ1-2, with D maybe TRBD1 (5 bases). Germline V gene data show CDR1 as DFQATT and CDR2 as SNEGSKA (reference sequence). V was shortened by 5 bases and J by 4 bases, with 8 bases between the two germline ends. The CDR3 covers 11 residues.

This clonotype came up a few times. The gene calls are TRBV19 and TRBJ2-4, with 10 bases aligning to TRBD2. Germline V gene sequence: CDR1 LNHDA, CDR2 SQIVND (reference sequence). Unmatched junction bases numbered 9, after V lost 3 bases and J lost 1 base. The CDR3 length is 18 residues. CDR3 loop: CASSIRLAGAAAKNIQYF. CDR3 DNA: TGTGCCAGTAGTATTCGGCTAGCGGGAGCCGCGGCCAAAAACATTCAGTACTTC. Drawing the rest from reference TRBV19 and TRBJ2-4, the complete variable domain is DGGITQSPKYLFRKEGQNVTLSCEQNLNHDAMYWYRQDPGQGLRLIYYSQIVNDFQKGDIAEGYSVSREKKESFPLTVTSAQKNPTAFYLCASSIRLAGAAAKNIQYFGAGTRLSVL.